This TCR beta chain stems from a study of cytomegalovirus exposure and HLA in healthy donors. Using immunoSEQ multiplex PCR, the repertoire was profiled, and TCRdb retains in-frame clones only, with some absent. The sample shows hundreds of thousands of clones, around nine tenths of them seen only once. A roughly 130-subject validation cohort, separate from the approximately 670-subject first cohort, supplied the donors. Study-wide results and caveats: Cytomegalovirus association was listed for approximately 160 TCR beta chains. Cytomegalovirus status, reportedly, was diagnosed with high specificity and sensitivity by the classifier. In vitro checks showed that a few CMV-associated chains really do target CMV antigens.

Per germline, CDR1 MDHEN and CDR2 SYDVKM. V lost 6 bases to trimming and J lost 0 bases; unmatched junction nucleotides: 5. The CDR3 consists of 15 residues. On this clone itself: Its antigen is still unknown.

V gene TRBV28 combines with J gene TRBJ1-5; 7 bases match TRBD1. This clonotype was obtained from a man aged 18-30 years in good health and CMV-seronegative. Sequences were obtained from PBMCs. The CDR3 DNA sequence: TGTGCCAGCAGGCGCGGGACAGATAGCAATCAGCCCCAGCATTTT. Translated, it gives CASRRGTDSNQPQHF.